The subject of this entry is one T cell receptor beta chain. No antigen is known for it. The data originate from a study of T cell responses to AZD1222 COVID-19 vaccine. Study-wide findings and caveats: Donors in the cohort were predominantly white British and more often female, and clonal diversity was possibly underestimated. Seropositivity was recorded at baseline in only 6 or 7 AZD1222 recipients.

Second-dose recipients at about 4 or about 12 weeks were treated as one pooled group. TCRdb's table, derived via immunoSEQ multiplex PCR, lists solely in-frame clones and lacks some. The sample yields 160,000 or so clones, about 89% seen once. The CDR3 is made up of 15 amino acids. V shed 0 bases and J 7 bases; nucleotides not matched to a gene: 3. CDR1 LGHNA and CDR2 YSLEER come from the germline V gene. This receptor was obtained from an adult who received the AZD1222 COVID-19 vaccine. This sample comprised peripheral blood, obtained 28 days after the second AZD1222 dose. The chain couples TRBV4-3 to TRBJ2-2; 9 nucleotides line up with TRBD1. The CDR3 coding sequence is TGCGCCAGCAGCCAAGAGGGGACAGGGAGCGGGGAGCTGTTTTTT. Its protein is CASSQEGTGSGELFF.